This T cell receptor beta chain originates from a study of shared clonotypes between healthy human individuals. Study-level background: Three plates each covered CD4 naive and memory; CD8 naive two, CD8 memory one.

All donors were Caucasian adults living in Nashville, Tennessee. Turning to this clone: Its antigen is currently unknown.

Method: immunoSEQ multiplex PCR; TCRdb's copy keeps in-frame clones and lacks some. The sample lists roughly 2 million clones, 85% to 95% occurring once. Overall study results and limits: Owing to a small donor count, the genetic and exposure-history diversity represented was limited.

This CDR3 spans 15 amino acids. V was shortened by 2 bases and J by 0 bases, with 8 bases between the two germline ends. Germline loops: CDR1 KGHSH, CDR2 LQKENI. The chain carries TRBV18 and TRBJ1-5, with no clear D. This clonotype was sampled from a young man in good health. The sample consisted of naive CD4+ T cells sorted from blood. Specified subset: CD45RA+ positively selected. Here the CDR3 DNA reads TGTGCCAGCTCACCAGGCAGAAATAGCAATCAGCCCCAGCATTTT. Its translation: CASSPGRNSNQPQHF.